The entry below gives a single T cell receptor (beta chain) sequence along with its context. This sample was taken from a study of blood T cell repertoires in COVID-19. Study overall: Acute and convalescent COVID-19 specimens originated in the United States, Italy and Spain.

Seattle patient enrollment occurred during active infection, with longitudinal follow-up thereafter. Using immunoSEQ multiplex PCR, the repertoire was profiled, and TCRdb retains in-frame clones only, with some absent. The data show tens of thousands of clones, more than 65% seen once. Looked up from germline, CDR1 is SGHTA and CDR2 is FQGNSA. V was pared by 4 bases and J by 5 bases, with 18 bases between. The CDR3 is made up of 16 amino acids. This TCR came from a man older than 75 with COVID-19, enrolled during active disease. The specimen sequenced was peripheral blood. The chain recombines TRBV7-2 with TRBJ1-5; TRBD1 is a possible D gene (5 bases). CDR3 protein: CASSSTATGSYQPQHF. CDR3 in DNA: TGTGCCAGCAGCTCGACCGCAACAGGCTCCTATCAGCCCCAGCATTTT. Combining the CDR3 with reference TRBV7-2 and TRBJ1-5 gives the whole variable domain GAGVSQSPSNKVTEKGKDVELRCDPISGHTALYWYRQSLGQGLEFLIYFQGNSAPDKSGLPSDRFSAERTGGSVSTLTIQRTQQEDSAVYLCASSSTATGSYQPQHFGDGTRLSIL.